Listed below are T cell receptor beta chains from one sample, sequenced in a study of blood T cell repertoires in COVID-19. The method was immunoSEQ multiplex PCR; TCRdb's version includes in-frame clones alone and lacks a portion of them. The sample lists 97,000 or so clones, 91% occurring once. The sequenced material came from peripheral blood. These receptors were collected from a man between 18 and 35 years old with acute or convalescent COVID-19. Both conserved end residues are trimmed from each CDR3. Fields, in order: CDR3 protein, V gene, J gene.

ASSQDQGHGYT	TRBV4-1	TRBJ1-2
ASGQGAGAPYGYT	TRBV19	TRBJ1-2
ASSHPTGGNYGYT	TRBV7-8	TRBJ1-2
ASSLDRTNEKLF	TRBV7-9	TRBJ1-4
ASSLPQGMNTEAF	TRBV7-9	TRBJ1-1
ASSEAPGGSFGEQF	TRBV2	TRBJ2-1
ASGLVLLGQGRNTEAF	TRBV12-5	TRBJ1-1
ASSPFVAGGDNEQF	TRBV18	TRBJ2-1
ASTGFLNEKLF	TRBV6-5	TRBJ1-4
ASRGVGSGNTIY	TRBV25-1	TRBJ1-3
ASSFTGNYEQY	TRBV11-2	TRBJ2-7
SATGTGYGYT	TRBV29-1	TRBJ1-2
ASRPQSGIHYEQY	TRBV2	TRBJ2-7
AWSVGYGGDRRYQPQH	TRBV30	TRBJ1-5
SALWGEDWH	TRBV20-1	TRBJ1-5
ASSFGGGSPEQPQH	TRBV5-4	TRBJ1-5
ASSLNPGGQGYGYT	TRBV11-2	TRBJ1-2
ASSSRTVSGQF	TRBV2	TRBJ2-1
ASSSGLAVYNEQF	TRBV28	TRBJ2-1
ASSQDLGGHYNSPLH	TRBV4-1	TRBJ1-6
AWSVGSGELF	TRBV30	TRBJ2-2
ASSPRTGVTLEQY	TRBV18	TRBJ2-7
ASSLRAQGERGYT	TRBV5-6	TRBJ1-2
ASSPPSGRYNEQF	TRBV18	TRBJ2-1
ASSIYRGLAGVGQETQY	TRBV19	TRBJ2-5
ASSSPIRDSNSPGNTIY	TRBV7-9	TRBJ1-3
ASSQRGYYGYT	TRBV4-2	TRBJ1-2
ASSLSGNFYGYT	TRBV18	TRBJ1-2
ASSLPGIYSGGTDTQY	TRBV28	TRBJ2-3
ATSRGPALGNTIY	TRBV15	TRBJ1-3
ASSLEYGEQY	TRBV5-1	TRBJ2-7
ASSTDRNHGYT	TRBV5-6	TRBJ1-2
ASSSEHGSSKNNEQF	TRBV21-1	TRBJ2-1
ASSQEDRGTEAF	TRBV3-1/TRBV3-2	TRBJ1-1